This record looks at one T cell receptor beta chain sequence and its context. Its antigen remains unidentified. The germline gives CDR1 MGHRA, CDR2 YSYEKL. This CDR3 has 13 amino acids. V was shortened by 1 base and J by 5 bases, with 9 bases between the two germline ends. The data originate from a study of cytomegalovirus exposure and HLA in healthy donors. Study-level findings and limits: The majority of TCR sequences were rare, yet some public TCRs appeared in many donors.

A multiplex PCR was run with 60 Vbeta primers and 13 Jbeta primers. The repertoire was sequenced with immunoSEQ multiplex PCR; TCRdb's copy has only in-frame clones and lacks some. The sample holds about 270,000 clones, roughly two thirds seen once. Sequenced sample: PBMCs. This rearrangement joins TRBV4-1 to TRBJ2-7, with D perhaps TRBD1 (5 bases). This sequence originates from a female donor in good health and CMV-seronegative. CDR3: CASSQAGSNEQYF. CDR3 coding DNA: TGCGCCAGCAGCCAAGCAGGGTCGAACGAGCAGTACTTC.